The 15 T cell receptor beta chains below were found in one sample sequenced in a study of shared clonotypes between healthy human individuals. This table comes from immunoSEQ multiplex PCR, and its TCRdb copy is limited to in-frame clones, with some not included. The sample lists a few million clones, just under 95% occurring once. The sequenced sample was naive CD4+ T cells from PBMCs. As for subset: CD45RA+ positively selected. These receptors all stem from a young man in good health. Some clones in this sample may be carry-over from other donors' samples.

The V call is TRBV5-1, the J call TRBJ2-7, with D maybe TRBD1 (6 bases). CDR1 and CDR2 (germline): SGHRS, YFSETQ. Trimming left V 0 bases short and J 6 bases short, with 19 bases between. The CDR3 totals 16 residues. CDR3: CASSLGLTGSVSEQYF. The CDR3 nucleotides read TGCGCCAGCAGCTTGGGTCTTACAGGGTCGGTCTCCGAGCAGTACTTC.

The genes are TRBV9 and TRBJ1-3; 8 nucleotides match TRBD1. The V gene's germline CDR1 is SGDLS and CDR2 YYNGEE. J was trimmed by 0 bases and V by 4 bases; bases with no gene match: 9. The CDR3 is 17 amino acids. CDR3 region: CASSTRPGQGSGNTIYF. Written as DNA, the CDR3 is TGTGCCAGCAGCACCCGGCCAGGACAGGGCTCTGGAAACACCATATATTTT. Supplemented by reference TRBV9 and TRBJ1-3, the full variable domain reads DSGVTQTPKHLITATGQRVTLRCSPRSGDLSVYWYQQSLDQGLQFLIQYYNGEERAKGNILERFSAQQFPDLHSELNLSSLELGDSALYFCASSTRPGQGSGNTIYFGEGSWLTVV.

This chain uses TRBV10-3 with TRBJ2-7; 12 bases match TRBD2. Per germline, CDR1 ENHRY and CDR2 SYGVKD. The CDR3 is 15 residues long. J was trimmed by 7 bases and V by 6 bases; bases with no gene match: 10. CDR3 region: CAISPPSGRDREQYF. Written as DNA, the CDR3 is TGTGCCATCAGCCCGCCTAGCGGGAGGGATCGGGAGCAGTACTTC.

This rearrangement joins TRBV5-3 to TRBJ1-5, with TRBD1 matching over 7 bases. TRBV5-3 is known as an ORF, though its function is uncertain. This CDR3 contains 18 residues. V shed 4 bases, J shed 3 bases, and the junction held 16 bases outside the gene matches. The CDR3 DNA follows: TGTGCCAGAAGCCCAGAGGTGGGGAGGGGGCATATCAATCAGCCCCAGCATTTT. Translating gives CARSPEVGRGHINQPQHF.

The genes are TRBV4-1 and TRBJ1-2; D may be TRBD1 (5 bases). Germline CDR1 is MGHRA and CDR2 is YSYEKL. The CDR3 length is 13 residues. Trimming cost V 0 bases and J 14 bases, with 16 bases left between them. The CDR3 coding sequence is TGCGCCAGCAGCCAAGACGGGGCCGGTTATAATACCTTC. Translated, it gives CASSQDGAGYNTF.

This chain links TRBV11-3 with TRBJ2-1, with a possible D match to TRBD2 (6 bases). V lost 0 bases, J lost 7 bases, and 16 bases lay in between. Looked up from germline, CDR1 is SGHNT and CDR2 is YENEEA. The CDR3 totals 16 residues. In DNA form, the CDR3 reads TGTGCCAGCAGCTTAGAGACGAGGCGGGGCCGAAATGAGCAGTTCTTC. Amino acid sequence: CASSLETRRGRNEQFF.

The chain joins TRBV25-1 to TRBJ2-5; TRBD2 is a possible D gene (6 bases). V dropped 7 bases and J dropped 4 bases, with 13 bases sitting between them. The CDR3 covers 13 residues. Germline-derived CDR1 and CDR2 are MGHDK and SYGVNS. The CDR3: CASKRHGGETQYF. The CDR3 DNA reads as TGTGCCAGCAAGCGACACGGGGGAGAGACCCAGTACTTC.

For this clone: Other DNA sequences in this sample translate to the same CDR3. The chain has TRBV27 and TRBJ2-7; weak D call: TRBD1 (5 bases). The germline V gene encodes CDR1 MNHEY and CDR2 SMNVEV (reference sequence). This CDR3 contains 12 residues. Trimming removed 3 bases from V and 3 bases from J, with 6 bases in between. The CDR3 loop is CASSLTVYEQYF. The CDR3 DNA sequence: TGTGCCAGCAGTTTGACAGTCTACGAGCAGTACTTC.

The V gene is TRBV4-2, the J gene TRBJ2-2; 10 positions agree with TRBD2. CDR3 length equals 18 residues. Germline-derived CDR1 and CDR2 are LGHNA and YNFKEQ. The junction had 14 bases not matched to a gene; V was cut back by 4 bases and J by 6 bases. The CDR3 reads CASSPLGSSGSVAGELFF. The CDR3 DNA reads as TGTGCCAGCAGCCCCTTAGGGTCTAGCGGGAGCGTTGCCGGGGAGCTGTTTTTT.

V usage is TRBV5-4 and J usage is TRBJ2-3; 13 bases are shared with TRBD2. Per the germline V gene, CDR1 is SGHNT and CDR2 is YYREEE (reference sequence). CDR3 length: 16 residues. V was clipped by 3 bases and J by 4 bases; unmatched bases: 5. The chain's CDR3 is CASSSRTSGSADTQYF. For the CDR3, the DNA is TGTGCCAGCAGCTCTCGGACTAGCGGGAGCGCAGATACGCAGTATTTT.

Points on this clone: The same CDR3 can be traced to other DNA sequences in this sample. V usage is TRBV27 and J usage is TRBJ1-1; 9 nucleotides line up with TRBD1. Trimming cost V 1 base and J 4 bases; bases outside gene matches: 7. CDR1 and CDR2 (germline): MNHEY, SMNVEV (reference sequence). The CDR3 is 16 residues long. The CDR3 sequence is CASSLLPGQGSTEAFF. In DNA, the CDR3 is TGTGCCAGCAGTTTATTGCCCGGACAGGGGAGCACTGAAGCTTTCTTT.

The CDR3 sequence is CATSRDLQRDEQYF. For the CDR3, the DNA is TGTGCCACCAGCAGAGATCTCCAGCGAGACGAGCAGTACTTC. The gene calls are TRBV15 and TRBJ2-7; D is uncertain. V gave up 0 bases and J gave up 5 bases, with 11 bases separating them. Germline CDR1 is LNHNV and CDR2 is YYDKDF (reference sequence). The CDR3 consists of 14 residues. Full variable domain (missing parts from reference TRBV15 and TRBJ2-7): DAMVIQNPRYQVTQFGKPVTLSCSQTLNHNVMYWYQQKSSQAPKLLFHYYDKDFNNEADTPDNFQSRRPNTSFCFLDIRSPGLGDTAMYLCATSRDLQRDEQYFGPGTRLTVT.

The genes are TRBV18 and TRBJ2-5; TRBD2 matches at 7 bases. From germline, CDR1 is KGHSH and CDR2 LQKENI. Unmatched junction bases numbered 3, after V lost 2 bases and J lost 0 bases. The CDR3 consists of 15 residues. CDR3 protein: CASSPGGEYQETQYF. The CDR3 nucleotides are TGTGCCAGCTCACCAGGGGGGGAGTACCAAGAGACCCAGTACTTC.

The J gene is TRBJ2-2, the V gene TRBV29-1; no definite D call. The CDR3 contains 12 residues. The V gene lost 3 bases and the J gene lost 3 bases, with 5 bases spanning the gap. Germline V gene data show CDR1 as SQVTM and CDR2 as ANQGSEA. The CDR3 region is CSVEDDTGELFF. The CDR3 region has the DNA TGCAGCGTTGAGGACGACACCGGGGAGCTGTTTTTT.

The V call is TRBV18, the J call TRBJ2-5; possibly TRBD1 for D (6 bases). Germline V gene sequence: CDR1 KGHSH, CDR2 LQKENI. This CDR3 contains 14 residues. The V and J ends lost 3 bases and 1 base respectively, with 9 bases between them. CDR3 DNA: TGTGCCAGCTCACCCCAGGGGCGCCAAGAGACCCAGTACTTC. Its translation: CASSPQGRQETQYF. Full variable domain (remainder filled in from reference TRBV18 and TRBJ2-5): NAGVMQNPRHLVRRRGQEARLRCSPMKGHSHVYWYRQLPEEGLKFMVYLQKENIIDESGMPKERFSAEFPKEGPSILRIQQVVRGDSAAYFCASSPQGRQETQYFGPGTRLLVL.